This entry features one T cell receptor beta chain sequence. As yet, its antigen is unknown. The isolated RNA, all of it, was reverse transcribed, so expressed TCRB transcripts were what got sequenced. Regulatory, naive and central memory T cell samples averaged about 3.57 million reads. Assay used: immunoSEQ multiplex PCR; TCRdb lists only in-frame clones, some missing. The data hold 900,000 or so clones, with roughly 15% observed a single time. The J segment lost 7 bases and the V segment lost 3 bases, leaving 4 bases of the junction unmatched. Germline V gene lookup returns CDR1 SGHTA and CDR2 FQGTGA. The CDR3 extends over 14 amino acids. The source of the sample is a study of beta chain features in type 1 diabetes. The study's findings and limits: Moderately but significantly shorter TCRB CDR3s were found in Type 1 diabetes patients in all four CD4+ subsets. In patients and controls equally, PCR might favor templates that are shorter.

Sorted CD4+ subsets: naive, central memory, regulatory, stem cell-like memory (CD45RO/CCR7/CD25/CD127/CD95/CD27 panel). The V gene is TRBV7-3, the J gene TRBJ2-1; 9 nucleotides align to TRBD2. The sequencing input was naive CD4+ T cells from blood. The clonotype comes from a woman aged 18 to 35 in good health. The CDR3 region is CASSFASGMNEQFF. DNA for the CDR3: TGTGCCAGCAGCTTCGCTAGCGGGATGAATGAGCAGTTCTTC. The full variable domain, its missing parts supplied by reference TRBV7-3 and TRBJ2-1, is GAGVSQTPSNKVTEKGKYVELRCDPISGHTALYWYRQSLGQGPEFLIYFQGTGAADDSGLPNDRFFAVRPEGSVSTLKIQRTERGDSAVYLCASSFASGMNEQFFGPGTRLTVL.